The 27 T cell receptor beta chains listed next were all sequenced from one sample in a study of blood T cell repertoires in COVID-19. Sequencing was performed with immunoSEQ multiplex PCR; in TCRdb, only in-frame clones are kept and a portion is missing. The top ten clones hold 2.5% to 3.5% of a sample with some 340,000 clones, about four fifths of them seen once. Sequences were obtained from peripheral blood. These receptor sequences come from a man aged 25-40 years with active or convalescent COVID-19.

CDR3: CASSQGSGSPYNEQFF. Written as DNA, the CDR3 is TGCGCCAGCAGCCAAGGGAGCGGGAGCCCCTACAATGAGCAGTTCTTC. The rearrangement uses TRBV4-3 and TRBJ2-1, with TRBD2 matching over 8 bases. There are 16 residues in the CDR3. Germline CDR1 is LGHNA and CDR2 is YSLEER. J gave up 2 bases and V 1 base, and 4 bases lay outside the gene matches.

The rearrangement uses TRBV30 and TRBJ1-2, with D unclear. There are 12 residues in the CDR3. Germline assignment: CDR1 GTSNPN and CDR2 SVGIG (reference sequence). V lost 1 base and J lost 1, with 4 bases in between. Here the CDR3 reads CAWSAGNYGYTF. Here the CDR3 DNA reads TGTGCCTGGAGTGCGGGTAACTATGGCTACACCTTC.

This sequence joins TRBV9 and TRBJ2-1, with TRBD2 matching over 11 bases. The CDR3 is 16 amino acids. V shed 3 bases, J shed 4 bases, and the junction held 6 bases outside the gene matches. Per germline, CDR1 SGDLS and CDR2 YYNGEE. The DNA for the CDR3 is TGTGCCAGCAGCGCGGGACTAGCGGAAACGTACAATGAGCAGTTCTTC. This codes for CASSAGLAETYNEQFF.

This chain links TRBV28 with TRBJ2-2, with 10 bases aligning to TRBD2. Germline V CDR1 and CDR2: MDHEN, SYDVKM. With V trimmed by 8 bases and J by 7 bases, 10 bases remained unmatched. This CDR3 comprises 15 residues. The CDR3 nucleotides are TGTGCCAGCCGCCTTCTAGCGGGAGCGGTCGGGGAGCTGTTTTTT. This encodes CASRLLAGAVGELFF.

A word on this clone: Distinct nucleotide sequences in the sample also encode this CDR3. The chain combines TRBV6-6 with TRBJ1-1; TRBD1 is a possible D gene (5 bases). Germline V gene lookup returns CDR1 MNHNY and CDR2 SVGAGI (reference sequence). The CDR3 spans 14 residues. V lost 3 bases and J lost 2, with 10 bases in between. The CDR3 region has the DNA TGTGCCAGCAGTTATTCGACAGCTAACACTGAAGCTTTCTTT. Protein product: CASSYSTANTEAFF.

The chain carries TRBV7-2 and TRBJ2-7; 9 bases are shared with TRBD2. The CDR3 has 17 amino acids. Trimming took 3 bases from V and 2 from J; bases not matched to a gene: 11. Per the germline V gene, CDR1 is SGHTA and CDR2 is FQGNSA. The CDR3 coding sequence is TGTGCCAGCAGCTTTCGCTTGGCGGGAGGGTCCCCCTACGAGCAGTACTTC. It yields the protein CASSFRLAGGSPYEQYF.

The rearrangement links TRBV4-1 to TRBJ1-2; 7 bases agree with TRBD1. Germline trimming cut 2 bases from V and 4 bases from J; bases unmatched to any gene: 7. CDR1 and CDR2 from the germline V gene are MGHRA and YSYEKL. CDR3 length: 15 residues. CDR3 protein: CASSQQPDRSYGYTF. CDR3 DNA sequence: TGCGCCAGCAGCCAACAACCGGACAGGTCCTATGGCTACACCTTC.

The rearrangement joins TRBV2 to TRBJ2-7; D may be TRBD1 (5 bases). The germline V gene has CDR1 SNHLY and CDR2 FYNNEI. V shed 3 bases and J shed 3 bases, with 9 bases lying between them. The CDR3 covers 13 residues. The CDR3 spells CASSEGRLYEQYF. The CDR3 DNA reads TGTGCCAGCAGTGAGGGGCGCCTCTACGAGCAGTACTTC.

The chain is built from TRBV15 and TRBJ2-1; the match to TRBD1 covers 7 bases. Germline CDR1 and CDR2: LNHNV and YYDKDF (reference sequence). CDR3 size: 14 residues. V was clipped by 2 bases and J by 5 bases; unmatched bases: 3. CDR3 residues: CATSRKDRDNEQFF. The CDR3 DNA sequence: TGTGCCACCAGCAGAAAAGACAGGGACAATGAGCAGTTCTTC.

The V gene is TRBV6-5, the J gene TRBJ2-7; 8 nucleotides agree with TRBD2. Per the germline V gene, CDR1 is MNHEY and CDR2 is SVGAGI. The CDR3 covers 15 residues. V shed 0 bases and J 6 bases; nucleotides not matched to a gene: 7. The CDR3 is CASSYSLRGVAEQYF. The CDR3 DNA sequence: TGTGCCAGCAGTTACTCCTTGCGGGGGGTGGCCGAGCAGTACTTC.

The chain recombines TRBV6-2 or TRBV6-3 with TRBJ1-4; D uncertain. The length of the CDR3 is 15 residues. V gave up 4 bases and J gave up 1 base, with 10 bases separating them. CDR1 MNHEY and CDR2 SVGEGT come from the germline V gene. The CDR3 DNA is TGTGCCAGCAGTTCTAATGGAGTAACTAATGAAAAACTGTTTTTT. Translation: CASSSNGVTNEKLFF.

The rearrangement uses TRBV6-4 and TRBJ2-3; no firm D call. The CDR3 is 15 amino acids. The V gene lost 2 bases and the J gene lost 3 bases, with 12 bases spanning the gap. Germline values: CDR1 MRHNA, CDR2 SNTAGT. The CDR3 DNA is TGTGCCAGCAGTGACCGTCTAGGTACGACAGATACGCAGTATTTT. Protein product: CASSDRLGTTDTQYF.

The rearrangement uses TRBV9 and TRBJ1-5; D unresolved. The ends were cut back, 5 bases at V and 4 bases at J, with 4 bases in the middle. Germline CDR1 and CDR2: SGDLS and YYNGEE. The CDR3 extends over 11 amino acids. The DNA for the CDR3 is TGTGCCAGCAGGGAGAATCAGCCCCAGCATTTT. It codes for CASRENQPQHF.

This chain uses TRBV9 with TRBJ2-1; TRBD1 agrees at 11 bases. The CDR3 has 16 residues. V trimming: 4 bases; J trimming: 7 bases; junction bases outside the gene matches: 10. Germline CDR1 reads SGDLS; CDR2 reads YYNGEE. Here the CDR3 DNA reads TGTGCCAGCAGCTTCGGGACAGGGGGTTTAGTTAATGAGCAGTTCTTC. Amino acid sequence: CASSFGTGGLVNEQFF.

The V gene is TRBV9, the J gene TRBJ1-3, with D tentatively TRBD1 (5 bases). CDR3 length: 14 residues. CDR1 SGDLS and CDR2 YYNGEE come from the germline V gene. V lost 2 bases and J lost 3, with 9 bases in between. The CDR3 region has the DNA TGTGCCAGCAGCGTCGGGGGAAATGGAAACACCATATATTTT. This gives the protein CASSVGGNGNTIYF.

The chain carries TRBV11-2 and TRBJ1-4; TRBD1 matches at 7 bases. V shed 5 bases, J shed 8 bases, and the junction held 8 bases outside the gene matches. CDR1 is SGHAT, CDR2 FQNNGV, per germline. The CDR3 totals 14 residues. This CDR3 is CASSRGGAGEKLFF. The CDR3 nucleotides read TGTGCCAGCAGCCGAGGGGGCGCGGGCGAAAAACTGTTTTTT.

The rearrangement joins TRBV19 to TRBJ1-2; no firm D call. The germline V and J ends were trimmed by 3 bases and 5 bases, with 7 bases remaining between them. The CDR3 runs 12 residues. The germline gives CDR1 LNHDA, CDR2 SQIVND (reference sequence). The CDR3, as DNA: TGTGCCAGTAGTATCCCCCTTTATGGCTACACCTTC. Its translation is CASSIPLYGYTF.

This clone was seen once. The chain combines TRBV5-1 with TRBJ1-3; 8 bases align to TRBD1. The junction had 5 bases not matched to a gene; V was cut back by 1 base and J by 2 bases. The V gene's germline CDR1 is SGHRS and CDR2 YFSETQ. This CDR3 spans 16 amino acids. CDR3 region: CASSLFSTGAGNTIYF. The CDR3 DNA sequence: TGCGCCAGCAGCTTGTTTTCGACAGGGGCTGGAAACACCATATATTTT. Supplemented by reference TRBV5-1 and TRBJ1-3, the full variable domain reads KAGVTQTPRYLIKTRGQQVTLSCSPISGHRSVSWYQQTPGQGLQFLFEYFSETQRNKGNFPGRFSGRQFSNSRSEMNVSTLELGDSALYLCASSLFSTGAGNTIYFGEGSWLTVV.

This sequence joins TRBV19 and TRBJ1-5; TRBD1 matches at 10 bases. After removal of 10 bases from V and 1 base from J, the junction contained 10 bases not matched to a gene. CDR1 and CDR2 from the germline V gene are LNHDA and SQIVND (reference sequence). This CDR3 spans 16 amino acids. The CDR3 here is CATIRDRGRSNQPQHF. The CDR3, as DNA: TGTGCCACGATCCGGGACAGGGGAAGGAGCAATCAGCCCCAGCATTTT.

The J gene is TRBJ2-7, the V gene TRBV7-2, with D tentatively TRBD1 (6 bases). CDR3 size: 13 residues. Germline V gene sequence: CDR1 SGHTA, CDR2 FQGNSA. The V end lost 3 bases, the J end lost 7 bases, and 13 bases lay between the germline ends. The CDR3 is CASSLGAVREQYF. For the CDR3, the DNA is TGTGCCAGCAGCTTGGGGGCCGTAAGAGAGCAGTACTTC.

The sample holds a few counts of this clone. This chain connects TRBV19 to TRBJ2-7, with TRBD1 identical over 12 bases. CDR1 is LNHDA and CDR2 is SQIVND in the germline V gene (reference sequence). V lost 3 bases and J lost 2; bases outside the gene matches: 2. This CDR3 region has 15 residues. The CDR3 DNA reads as TGTGCCAGTAGTATGGGGACAGGGGGCCCCTACGAGCAGTACTTC. This sequence encodes CASSMGTGGPYEQYF.

The chain has TRBV11-2 and TRBJ1-2, with D perhaps matching TRBD1 (5 bases). The V and J ends lost 1 base and 5 bases respectively, with 14 bases between them. From germline, CDR1 is SGHAT and CDR2 FQNNGV. This CDR3 is built from 15 residues. CDR3 nucleotide sequence: TGTGCCAGCAGCTTAGGACAGTGGAACGTTTATGGCTACACCTTC. It codes for CASSLGQWNVYGYTF.

Comments on this clone: It may be a read error: a sequence one base away is much more abundant. This chain connects TRBV6-5 to TRBJ2-5, with D possibly TRBD2 on 6 matching bases. The ends were cut back, 10 bases at V and 5 bases at J, with 23 bases in the middle. The CDR3 has 15 residues. Germline CDR1 is MNHEY and CDR2 is SVGAGI. The CDR3 region is CATKHAPGGGETQYF. The DNA of the CDR3 is TGTGCCACCAAACACGCCCCTGGGGGAGGTGAGACCCAGTACTTC.

The DNA for the CDR3 is TGCGCCAGCAGCCCGACAGGGGGAGATGCTCAGCCCCAGCATTTT. This encodes CASSPTGGDAQPQHF. The chain is built from TRBV5-1 and TRBJ1-5; 9 bases match TRBD1. The CDR3 contains 15 residues. The junction had 8 bases not matched to a gene; V was cut back by 4 bases and J by 6 bases. Germline V gives CDR1 SGHRS, CDR2 YFSETQ. Based on the CDR3 plus reference TRBV5-1 and TRBJ1-5, the full variable domain is KAGVTQTPRYLIKTRGQQVTLSCSPISGHRSVSWYQQTPGQGLQFLFEYFSETQRNKGNFPGRFSGRQFSNSRSEMNVSTLELGDSALYLCASSPTGGDAQPQHFGDGTRLSIL.

The chain couples TRBV7-7 to TRBJ2-1; 9 nucleotides match TRBD2. The CDR3 extends over 15 amino acids. CDR1 is SSHAT and CDR2 is FNYEAQ in the germline V gene (reference sequence). Germline trimming cut 1 base from V and 5 bases from J; bases unmatched to any gene: 3. CDR3 loop: CASSLGLAGNNEQFF. In DNA, the CDR3 is TGTGCCAGCAGCTTAGGCCTAGCGGGGAACAATGAGCAGTTCTTC.

The rearrangement links TRBV4-3 to TRBJ2-7, with D perhaps TRBD1 (6 bases). CDR1 is LGHNA, CDR2 YSLEER, per germline. Trimming shortened V by 0 bases and J by 6 bases, and 15 bases separated the two germline ends. The CDR3 contains 15 residues. The CDR3 reads CASSQDPQGRFEQYF. CDR3 sequence (DNA): TGCGCCAGCAGCCAAGATCCACAGGGAAGATTCGAGCAGTACTTC.

V and J are TRBV7-8 and TRBJ2-1; 7 positions match TRBD2. Trimming removed 3 bases from V and 5 bases from J; junction bases left unmatched: 7. The germline gives CDR1 SGHVS, CDR2 FQNEAQ. The CDR3 spans 15 residues. CDR3 loop: CASSFKPGLDNEQFF. CDR3 DNA: TGTGCCAGCAGCTTTAAACCAGGACTAGACAATGAGCAGTTCTTC. Based on the CDR3 plus reference TRBV7-8 and TRBJ2-1, the full variable domain is GAGVSQSPRYKVAKRGQDVALRCDPISGHVSLFWYQQALGQGPEFLTYFQNEAQLDKSGLPSDRFFAERPEGSVSTLKIQRTQQEDSAVYLCASSFKPGLDNEQFFGPGTRLTVL.